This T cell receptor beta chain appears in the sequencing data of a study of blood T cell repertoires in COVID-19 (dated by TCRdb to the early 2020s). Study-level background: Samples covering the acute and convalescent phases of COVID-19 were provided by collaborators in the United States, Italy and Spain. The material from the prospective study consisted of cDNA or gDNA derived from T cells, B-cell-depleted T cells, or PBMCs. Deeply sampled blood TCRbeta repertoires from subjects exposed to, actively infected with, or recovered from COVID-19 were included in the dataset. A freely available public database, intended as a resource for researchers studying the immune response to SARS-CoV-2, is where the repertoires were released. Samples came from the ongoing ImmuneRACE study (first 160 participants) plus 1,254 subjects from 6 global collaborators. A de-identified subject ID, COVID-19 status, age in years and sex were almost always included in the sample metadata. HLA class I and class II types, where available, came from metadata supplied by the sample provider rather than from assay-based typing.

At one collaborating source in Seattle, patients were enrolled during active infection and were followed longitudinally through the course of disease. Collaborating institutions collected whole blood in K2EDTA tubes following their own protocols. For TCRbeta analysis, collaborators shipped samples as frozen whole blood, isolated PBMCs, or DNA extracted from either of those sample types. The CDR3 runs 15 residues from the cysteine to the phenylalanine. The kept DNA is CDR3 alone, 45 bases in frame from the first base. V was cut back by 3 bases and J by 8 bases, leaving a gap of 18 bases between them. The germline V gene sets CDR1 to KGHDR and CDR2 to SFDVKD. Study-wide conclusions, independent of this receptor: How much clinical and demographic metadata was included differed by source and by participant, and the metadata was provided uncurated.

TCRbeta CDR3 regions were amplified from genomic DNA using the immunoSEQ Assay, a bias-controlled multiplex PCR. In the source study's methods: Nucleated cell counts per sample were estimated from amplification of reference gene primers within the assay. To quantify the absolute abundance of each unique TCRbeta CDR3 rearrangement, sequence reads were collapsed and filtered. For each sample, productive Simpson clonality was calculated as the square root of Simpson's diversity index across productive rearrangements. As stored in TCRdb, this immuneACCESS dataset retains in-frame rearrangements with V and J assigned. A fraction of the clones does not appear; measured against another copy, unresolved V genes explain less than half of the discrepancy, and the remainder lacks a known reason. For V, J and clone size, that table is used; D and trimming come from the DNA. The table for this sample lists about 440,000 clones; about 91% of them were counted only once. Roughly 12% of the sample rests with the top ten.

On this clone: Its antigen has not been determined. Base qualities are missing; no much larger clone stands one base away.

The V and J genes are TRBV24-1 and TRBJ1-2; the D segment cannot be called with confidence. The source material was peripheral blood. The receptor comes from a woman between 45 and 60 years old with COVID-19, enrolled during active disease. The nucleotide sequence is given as TGTGCCACCAGTGATCCAACCGGGTCCCTTAGGGGCTACACCTTC. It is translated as CATSDPTGSLRGYTF.